The 24 T cell receptor beta chains listed next were all sequenced from one sample in a study of blood T cell repertoires in COVID-19. Assay: immunoSEQ multiplex PCR; the TCRdb copy retains only in-frame clones and omits some. The sample lists roughly 200,000 clones; around four fifths were seen once. Sequenced: peripheral blood. These receptor sequences come from a woman older than 75 with active or convalescent COVID-19.

This chain uses TRBV25-1 with TRBJ1-2; a weak D match, TRBD1 (5 bases). V was clipped by 2 bases and J by 8 bases, with 18 bases between them. Germline CDR1 reads MGHDK; CDR2 reads SYGVNS. This CDR3 is built from 15 residues. The CDR3 DNA reads as TGTGCCAGCAGTGAAGTTGGAGGGGCGGGGGACGGCTACACCTTC. Translating gives CASSEVGGAGDGYTF.

The CDR3 region has the DNA TGTGCCAGTAGTATACGGGAGGGAGTAGCGGAGACCCAGTACTTC. This sequence encodes CASSIREGVAETQYF. The V call is TRBV19, the J call TRBJ2-5, with 8 positions matching TRBD2. CDR1 and CDR2 from the germline V gene are LNHDA and SQIVND (reference sequence). Germline trimming cut 2 bases from V and 5 bases from J; bases unmatched to any gene: 7. CDR3 length: 15 amino acids.

This chain uses TRBV5-4 with TRBJ2-3; 7 nucleotides align to TRBD2. The CDR3 totals 14 residues. From germline, CDR1 is SGHNT and CDR2 YYREEE (reference sequence). V was clipped by 4 bases and J by 7 bases; unmatched bases: 9. The CDR3 sequence is CASSPTSALYTQYF. In DNA, the CDR3 is TGTGCCAGCAGCCCAACTAGCGCGTTGTATACGCAGTATTTT.

The J gene is TRBJ2-2, the V gene TRBV7-8; D may be TRBD2 (5 bases). Germline V lookup: CDR1 SGHVS, CDR2 FQNEAQ. CDR3 length equals 17 residues. V was trimmed by 1 base and J by 2 bases, leaving 14 bases between them. The CDR3 DNA sequence: TGTGCCAGCAGCTTAGGAGGGCGCAGCTTAAACACCGGGGAGCTGTTTTTT. Translating it yields CASSLGGRSLNTGELFF.

The chain's CDR3 is CASSLDRDAGYTF. For the CDR3, the DNA is TGTGCCAGCAGCTTGGACAGGGACGCTGGCTACACCTTC. This rearrangement joins TRBV5-4 to TRBJ1-2; D possibly corresponds to TRBD1 (6 bases). Germline CDR1 is SGHNT and CDR2 is YYREEE (reference sequence). V was trimmed by 0 bases and J by 7 bases, leaving 10 bases between them. The CDR3 runs 13 residues.

The chain is built from TRBV28 and TRBJ1-6; the D is unclear. V lost 4 bases and J 9 bases, leaving 19 bases between the germline ends. The CDR3 extends over 16 amino acids. Looked up from germline, CDR1 is MDHEN and CDR2 is SYDVKM. CDR3 sequence reads: CASSSPGPWERSPLHF. CDR3 nucleotides: TGTGCCAGCAGTTCTCCGGGCCCCTGGGAGCGTTCACCCCTCCACTTT.

The rearrangement joins TRBV27 to TRBJ1-6; 8 bases line up with TRBD1. Per germline, CDR1 MNHEY and CDR2 SMNVEV (reference sequence). The ends lost 5 bases at V and 4 bases at J; junction bases unmatched: 10. The length of the CDR3 is 17 residues. This chain's CDR3 is CASSPLTGARYNSPLHF. The CDR3 DNA reads as TGTGCCAGCAGTCCACTGACAGGGGCGAGATATAATTCACCCCTCCACTTT.

The chain links TRBV5-1 to TRBJ1-1; D gene ambiguous. With 4 bases removed from V and 4 bases from J, the gap between germline ends came to 11 bases. This CDR3 spans 13 amino acids. The germline V gene has CDR1 SGHRS and CDR2 YFSETQ. The CDR3 region has the DNA TGCGCCAGCAGCGGGGAGGACGGCACTGAAGCTTTCTTT. It encodes CASSGEDGTEAFF.

This clone was seen more than once but under ten times. The chain has TRBV20-1 and TRBJ2-3; TRBD2 agrees at 12 bases. The trim removed 3 bases at V and 6 bases at J, leaving 13 bases unmatched. This CDR3 spans 17 amino acids. The germline V gene has CDR1 DFQATT and CDR2 SNEGSKA (reference sequence). CDR3 sequence (DNA): TGCAGTGCTAGTGGGCTAGCGGGGGGGAGAACCTTGGATACGCAGTATTTT. As protein: CSASGLAGGRTLDTQYF.

This clone was recorded a few times. V and J are TRBV5-1 and TRBJ1-2; 8 nucleotides line up with TRBD1. Germline V lookup: CDR1 SGHRS, CDR2 YFSETQ. CDR3 length: 16 amino acids. J lost 6 bases, V lost 2 bases, and 12 bases had no gene match. The CDR3 protein is CASSLRTGTLRDGYTF. CDR3 nucleotide sequence: TGCGCCAGCAGCTTAAGGACAGGGACCCTTAGAGATGGCTACACCTTC.

This sequence joins TRBV28 and TRBJ1-2, with D hard to call. The CDR3 length is 13 residues. V was pared by 7 bases and J by 2 bases, with 11 bases between. Germline V gene sequence: CDR1 MDHEN, CDR2 SYDVKM. Written as DNA, the CDR3 is TGTGCCAGCATGGTGCGGCGGAACTATGGCTACACCTTC. Amino acids: CASMVRRNYGYTF.

This rearrangement joins TRBV6-1 to TRBJ2-7, with a weak D call TRBD1 (6 bases). The CDR3 consists of 18 residues. CDR1 and CDR2 (germline): MNHNS, SASEGT. The ends were cut back, 2 bases at V and 2 bases at J, with 22 bases in the middle. CDR3 DNA sequence: TGTGCCAGCAGTGAACGGCAGGGGCGAACATTAACTCCCTACGAGCAGTACTTC. Amino acids: CASSERQGRTLTPYEQYF.

The sample holds one count of this clone. The chain carries TRBV18 and TRBJ2-3, with D maybe TRBD1 (6 bases). The germline gives CDR1 KGHSH, CDR2 LQKENI. The length of the CDR3 is 15 residues. Trimming cost V 3 bases and J 3 bases, with 13 bases left between them. CDR3 DNA sequence: TGTGCCAGCTCACCGCGGGCAGGGGAAACAGATACGCAGTATTTT. Its translation is CASSPRAGETDTQYF.

V gene TRBV3-1 (or the pseudogene TRBV3-2) combines with J gene TRBJ2-1; tentatively, D is TRBD1 (5 bases). The germline CDR1 and CDR2 sequences are LGHDT and YNNKEL (reference sequence). V dropped 2 bases and J dropped 12 bases, with 20 bases sitting between them. This CDR3 region has 15 residues. In DNA, the CDR3 is TGTGCCAGCAGCCAATTCTGGGGCGACCGCCGGTGGCAGTTCTTC. Translated: CASSQFWGDRRWQFF.

The CDR3 region is CASSLPNSLYNEQFF. The CDR3 nucleotides read TGCGCCAGCAGCTTACCGAACAGTTTGTACAATGAGCAGTTCTTC. V gene TRBV5-1 combines with J gene TRBJ2-1; D gene ambiguous. Germline-derived CDR1 and CDR2 are SGHRS and YFSETQ. This CDR3 has 15 amino acids. V was pared by 2 bases and J by 4 bases, with 13 bases between.

The V gene is TRBV3-1 (or the pseudogene TRBV3-2), the J gene TRBJ1-1; possibly TRBD1 for D (5 bases). Germline values: CDR1 LGHDT, CDR2 YNNKEL (reference sequence). The CDR3 runs 15 residues. Trimming removed 1 base from V and 0 bases from J, with 9 bases in between. The CDR3 region has the DNA TGTGCCAGCAGCCAAGCGGGACTGCTGAACACTGAAGCTTTCTTT. Amino acids: CASSQAGLLNTEAFF.

The chain carries TRBV19 and TRBJ1-2; TRBD1 agrees at 8 bases. CDR1 and CDR2 from the germline V gene are LNHDA and SQIVND (reference sequence). The trim removed 8 bases at V and 0 bases at J, leaving 11 bases unmatched. The CDR3 is 16 residues long. Written as DNA, the CDR3 is TGTGCCAGTGGAGGACAGGGCCAACGATCTAACTATGGCTACACCTTC. Protein: CASGGQGQRSNYGYTF.

In its sample, this clone was seen a few times. This chain uses TRBV27 with TRBJ1-1, with 8 nucleotides matching TRBD1. The CDR3 runs 15 residues. The ends lost 5 bases at V and 4 bases at J; junction bases unmatched: 9. Germline CDR1 MNHEY, CDR2 SMNVEV (reference sequence). The CDR3 sequence is CASSRQDREITEAFF. The CDR3 bases are TGTGCCAGCAGTAGACAGGACAGGGAGATCACTGAAGCTTTCTTT.

The chain employs TRBV11-2 and TRBJ1-2; TRBD1 might be the D (6 bases). V was shortened by 1 base and J by 4 bases, with 16 bases between the two germline ends. This CDR3 has 16 amino acids. Germline V lookup: CDR1 SGHAT, CDR2 FQNNGV. The CDR3 sequence: CASSLGYTTGPYGYTF. The CDR3, as DNA: TGTGCCAGCAGCTTAGGGTACACCACAGGGCCCTATGGCTACACCTTC.

V is TRBV28 and J is TRBJ1-1; D gene ambiguous. The length of the CDR3 is 14 residues. Germline V gene sequence: CDR1 MDHEN, CDR2 SYDVKM. V was pared by 5 bases and J by 2 bases, with 12 bases between. The CDR3 DNA is TGTGCCAGCAGTCGGGGAGGGTCCAACACTGAAGCTTTCTTT. Residues: CASSRGGSNTEAFF.

This chain joins TRBV6-2 or TRBV6-3 and TRBJ2-7; no firm D call. CDR3 length: 13 residues. Germline values: CDR1 MNHEY, CDR2 SVGEGT. Trimming cost V 4 bases and J 0 bases, with 7 bases left between them. The CDR3 nucleotides are TGTGCCAGCAGTTGGGCCGGCTCCTACGAGCAGTACTTC. Encoded protein: CASSWAGSYEQYF.

This clone was seen once. This chain's CDR3 is CASSQEPGQGGNEQFF. The CDR3 DNA sequence: TGTGCCAGCAGCCAGGAGCCGGGACAGGGGGGAAATGAGCAGTTCTTC. The V gene is TRBV14, the J gene TRBJ2-1; 11 bases line up with TRBD1. Germline trimming cut 3 bases from V and 7 bases from J; bases unmatched to any gene: 8. This CDR3 has 16 residues. Germline values: CDR1 SGHDN, CDR2 FVKESK.

CDR3 nucleotides: TGTGCCAGCAGCCAACTAGCCGCAGGAAGAAGGTCCACTGAAGCTTTCTTT. The encoded protein is CASSQLAAGRRSTEAFF. This chain joins TRBV3-1 (or the pseudogene TRBV3-2) and TRBJ1-1, with D hard to call. The ends were cut back, 2 bases at V and 4 bases at J, with 20 bases in the middle. The CDR3 is 17 residues long. Germline V gene data show CDR1 as LGHDT and CDR2 as YNNKEL (reference sequence).

The genes are TRBV6-5 and TRBJ1-1; D is ambiguous. This CDR3 has 14 residues. From germline, CDR1 is MNHEY and CDR2 SVGAGI. V dropped 6 bases and J dropped 0 bases, with 11 bases sitting between them. CDR3 in DNA: TGTGCCAGCAGCCTAGAGTACATGAACACTGAAGCTTTCTTT. Translation: CASSLEYMNTEAFF.